Listed here is a single TCR beta chain. The antigen is unknown. This record comes from a study of shared clonotypes between healthy human individuals. General observations from the study: Sharing across four donors was highest in naive CD4 (roughly 5%) and lowest in memory CD8 (about 0.4%). All-four-donor shared clonotypes had higher generation probabilities than non-shared clonotypes did.

Methods used by the authors: Filtering of immunoSEQ junctional sequences could not match full-length read filtering. The table came from immunoSEQ multiplex PCR; TCRdb's copy has only in-frame clones and leaves some out. V and J calls and clone size are given by that table; D and trimming were obtained from the DNA. This repertoire shows some 2.3 million clones, more than 85% found once; its top ten account for 0.39%. The CDR3 sequence is 14 residues long. Germline-derived CDR1 and CDR2 are SEHNR and FQNEAQ (reference sequence). The V and J ends lost 3 bases and 1 base, in that order; junction bases with no gene match: 3.

The J gene is TRBJ2-7, the V gene TRBV7-9; 7 bases line up with TRBD1. Sequenced: naive CD4+ T cells from PBMCs. Described subset: CD45RA+ positively selected. This clonotype was obtained from a man younger than 30 in good health. Some clones in this sample may be carry-over from other donors' samples. Written as DNA, the CDR3 is TGTGCCAGCAGCTTCCGGGACAGATCCTACGAGCAGTACTTC. It is translated as CASSFRDRSYEQYF.